What follows describes a single T cell receptor (beta chain). This clone was picked up a small number of times. Its antigen specificity is not known. Base qualities are not provided; no much larger clone lies one nucleotide away. The entry originates in a study of cytomegalovirus exposure and HLA in healthy donors (dated by TCRdb to about 2017). Broadly, across the study: An earlier analysis of several hundred of the donors reported about 260 Gb of sequence data and 95 million to 120 million unique TCR beta sequences obtained from some 170 million T cells. Using immunosequencing, the study profiled T cell repertoires from around 670 subjects and related those repertoires to cytomegalovirus serostatus. Of the roughly 400 genotyped donors, over 65% fell in the genetic ancestry cluster associated with self-reported Caucasian donors. The aim of the study was to test whether cataloging public T cell receptors could identify signatures of past pathogen exposure. The study combined high-throughput TCR immunosequencing, statistical association of individual TCRs with disease status, and machine learning to predict cytomegalovirus infection status. Among roughly 400 genotyped donors of the cohort, an average of roughly 230,000 unique TCR beta nucleotide sequences was sequenced per donor, of which 15% to 20% were non-productive. A later analysis re-examined previously published TCR beta repertoires from 600 to 700 donors and added high-resolution HLA genotyping to investigate patterns of TCR occurrence. All discovery cohort repertoires had been generated using a single sequencing platform. An earlier analysis of approximately 640 of the donors applied high-throughput TCR beta sequencing to assess whether each TCR beta V gene segment acted as functional or pseudogenic. Rather than drawing on any new phenotypic data, the later analysis identified candidate immune exposures from TCR beta sequences and the way those sequences occurred across donors. The number of donors typed differed by locus, with roughly 620-640 for A, B, C, DRB1 and DQB1, around 500 for DQA1, 600 to 610 for DPA1, and 400 to 490 for DPB1. Class I and class II HLA loci were covered by the typing at four-digit resolution. An early release covering 500 to 750 HLA-typed donors comprised roughly 300 gigabases of sequencing data and tens of millions of unique TCR sequences. A later genetic analysis took genome-wide SNP genotypes for about 65% of the 666 donors and used that subset as a discovery cohort. Donor age, sex, ethnicity and CMV serostatus were collected together with the repertoire data. In addition to the first cohort of 666 subjects, a separate validation cohort of 120 different subjects was used. Because of strong linkage in the cohort, four or five DR-DQ haplotypes were treated as single units for association and clustering.

Here is what the overall study found, with its caveats: A further reported finding was that TCR beta sequences accurately predicted the HLA-A and HLA-B alleles for most subjects in the first cohort. In a later genetic analysis, fewer N-insertions in productive TCRs were reported among donors in an Asian-associated ancestry cluster than the roughly 700-donor mean. This cohort had only TCR beta chains sequenced, and the lack of alpha or paired-chain data limited which features could be detected. Compared with equally common non-associated chains, HLA-associated TCR beta chains in a later analysis were more clonally expanded and had lower generation probabilities. In a later analysis, TCR association rates were found to vary across HLA loci, with the most associated TCRs seen for DRB1 alleles and the fewest for HLA-C alleles. At a false discovery rate of 0.05, a later analysis linked around 17,000 TCR beta sequences to specific HLA alleles. The presence/absence analyses assumed that sequencing depth was roughly uniform across donors, and that assumption may not be true. Correlated functional status among segregating V segments might reflect linkage disequilibrium, but an unknown experimental factor could not be ruled out. In the study, about 150 TCR beta chains were listed as associated with cytomegalovirus. In vitro tests confirmed that a few of the cytomegalovirus-associated TCR beta chains recognize cytomegalovirus antigens. Because the 87-base-pair reads could not distinguish some IMGT-functional V segments, including TRBV6-2 and TRBV6-3, those segments were excluded. Because HLA typing was missing for some donors at each locus, association tests included only the typed subset. CMV serostatus was the only immune exposure information available for the cohort. A cluster of highly shared sequence variants was judged likely to be a technical artifact of the sequencing pipeline. It was suggested by the authors that the approach could potentially be generalized to other disease states and immunological phenotypes. When HLA alleles, especially DR and DQ, strongly co-occurred, attributing TCR associations to individual alleles was difficult. Several of the top co-occurrence clusters appeared to be linked to parvovirus B19, influenza, CMV and Epstein-Barr virus, according to a later analysis. Because counts were too low, seventeen rarely observed V segments, including chromosome 9 orphons, were excluded from the earlier analysis of about 500 of the donors. V-gene and J-gene trimming of TCR beta chains was associated with a missense DCLRE1C variant in a later genetic analysis, and the association was replicated in an independent cohort. The classifier was reported to diagnose cytomegalovirus status with high specificity and sensitivity in both the original and validation cohorts. Most TCR sequences were observed very rarely across donors, whereas some public TCRs were present in many individuals. In a later analysis, most CMV-associated TCR beta chains were found to appear HLA-restricted, with HLA associations seemingly driven largely by CMV exposure. In an earlier analysis of 587 of the donors, most TCR beta V segments were observed in productive rearrangements about 87% or about 30% of the time, broadly matching IMGT annotations.

In total, roughly 710 healthy bone marrow donors made up the cohort. At the time of sampling, every cohort member was nominally healthy, though immune exposures that went unrecorded were likely present. The donor tested CMV seronegative, placing the donor among the approximately 360 seronegative members of the cohort. A peripheral blood sample was collected from each donor, and TCR beta sequencing was performed on peripheral blood mononuclear cells. The Qiagen DNeasy Blood Extraction Kit was used to extract genomic DNA from the blood cell samples. Receptor amplification or capture employed the immunoSEQ multiplex PCR assay. The multiplex PCR relied on a mix of 60 forward primers for TCR Vbeta segments and 13 reverse primers for TCR Jbeta segments. The CDR3 region of rearranged TCR beta genes was amplified from genomic DNA by a multiplex PCR assay. The amplified TCR beta libraries were sequenced on the Illumina HiSeq System as 87-base-pair reads. In the paper's pipeline: A later analysis tallied approximately 87 million unique TCR beta chains across the 640 or so repertoires, and some 10 million of those chains were shared by two or more donors. To remove PCR and sequencing errors, raw reads were error-corrected and collapsed into unique sequences using a nearest-neighbor algorithm that merged closely related sequences. CDR3 sequences were aligned to IMGT reference sequences to assign V, D and J gene segments. For a sequence to be retained, at least a six-nucleotide match to both a V gene segment and a J gene segment was required. A rearrangement was called productive if the CDR3 had no stop codons and remained in frame with V and J, and every other rearrangement was called non-productive. Following IMGT convention, CDR3 was defined as the stretch from the second conserved V-encoded cysteine up to the conserved J-encoded phenylalanine. Sequences without an unambiguous match to a single V gene segment were excluded from the earlier analysis of several hundred of the donors. In an earlier analysis of about 590 of the donors, a V segment was called functional when productive rearrangements were above 56.7%, and segregating when the standard deviation between donors exceeded 5%. A statistical classification framework was built to diagnose cytomegalovirus status from the catalog of TCR beta chain sequences. In a later analysis, TCR nucleotide sequences were compared against IMGT/GENE-DB human TR gene sequences so that V and J genes could be assigned. A later analysis assigned CDR3 sequences and most-parsimonious VDJ recombination scenarios with the TCRdist pipeline. In a later analysis, each TCR beta chain was defined by its CDR3 amino acid sequence together with its V-gene family, and reads without a unique V-gene family were excluded. To address suspected cross-contamination and a sequencing artifact, a later analysis removed roughly 580 highly shared, low-generation-probability nucleotide sequences. A later analysis calculated a clonal expansion index for each public chain from normalized within-repertoire ranks of inferred template counts. A later analysis computed generation probabilities with a VDJ recombination model fitted to out-of-frame rearrangements, and checked the results against IGoR. In a later analysis, hypergeometric tests were used to score TCR-TCR, TCR-HLA and TCR-CMV co-occurrence, with a repertoire-size bias correction applied to TCR pairs. To estimate false discovery rates, a later analysis permuted the HLA or CMV assignments 20 times. In a later analysis, co-occurring TCRs were grouped with DBSCAN, and TCRdist sequence similarity was added when clustering was performed within HLA-allele-positive subsets. Repertoires with fewer than 30,000 or more than 120,000 public chains, plus five repertoires with anomalous nucleotide sharing, were excluded from co-occurrence clustering. TCRdb holds this immuneACCESS table with in-frame rearrangements only. Some clones are missing; in checked studies, unresolved V genes explain under half, and the rest has no known cause. V and J calls and clone size are as listed in that table; D and trimming were resolved from the DNA. Counted in this sample were 150,000 to 200,000 clones; roughly 80% of them appeared once. Jointly, the top ten make up 1.5% to 2% of the sample.

The CDR3 runs 15 residues from the cysteine to the phenylalanine. The only DNA kept is the CDR3, 45 bases in frame from the first base. V is shortened by 5 bases, J by 0 bases, and the region joining them spans 11 bases. As encoded in the germline V gene (reference sequence), CDR1 is MNHNY while CDR2 is SVGAGI. Input material: PBMCs. The V and J genes are TRBV6-6 and TRBJ2-4; perhaps TRBD2 is the D gene, with 6 bases matching. The sequence derives from a young woman in good health and CMV-seronegative. The CDR3 amino acid sequence is: CASSAGLLAKNIQYF. The DNA is as follows: TGTGCCAGCAGTGCGGGACTGCTAGCCAAAAACATTCAGTACTTC.